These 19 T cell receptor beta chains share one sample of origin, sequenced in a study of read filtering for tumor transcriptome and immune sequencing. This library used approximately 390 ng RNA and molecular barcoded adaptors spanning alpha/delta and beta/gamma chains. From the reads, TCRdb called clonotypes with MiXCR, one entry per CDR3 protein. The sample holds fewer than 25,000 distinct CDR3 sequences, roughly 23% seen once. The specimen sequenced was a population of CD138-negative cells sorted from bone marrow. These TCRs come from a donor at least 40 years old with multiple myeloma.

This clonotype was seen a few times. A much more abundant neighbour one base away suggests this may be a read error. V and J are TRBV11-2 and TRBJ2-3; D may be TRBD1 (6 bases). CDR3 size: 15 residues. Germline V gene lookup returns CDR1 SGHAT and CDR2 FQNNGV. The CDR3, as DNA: TGTTCCAGCAGCAAGCACAGGGCGAGCACAGATACGCAGTATTTT. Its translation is CSSSKHRASTDTQYF. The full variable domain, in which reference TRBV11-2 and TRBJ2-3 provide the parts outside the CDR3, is EAGVAQSPRYKIIEKRQSVAFWCNPISGHATLYWYQQILGQGPKLLIQFQNNGVVDDSQLPKDRFSAERLKGVDSTLKIQPAKLEDSAVYLCSSSKHRASTDTQYFGPGTRLTVL.

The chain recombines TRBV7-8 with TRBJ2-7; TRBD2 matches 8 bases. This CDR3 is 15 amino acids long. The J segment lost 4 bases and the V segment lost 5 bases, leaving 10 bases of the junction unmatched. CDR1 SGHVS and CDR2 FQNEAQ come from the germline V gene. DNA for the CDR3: TGTGCCAGCAGCCCGGGGGGGGCGGGGAAGTACGAGCAGTACTTC. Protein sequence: CASSPGGAGKYEQYF.

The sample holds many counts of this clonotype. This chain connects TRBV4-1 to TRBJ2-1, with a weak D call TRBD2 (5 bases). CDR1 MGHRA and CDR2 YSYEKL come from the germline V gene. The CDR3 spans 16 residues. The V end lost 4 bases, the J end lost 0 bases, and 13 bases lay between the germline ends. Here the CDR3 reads CASSLASGNSYNEQFF. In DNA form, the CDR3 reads TGCGCCAGCAGCCTTGCAAGCGGCAACTCCTACAATGAGCAGTTCTTC.

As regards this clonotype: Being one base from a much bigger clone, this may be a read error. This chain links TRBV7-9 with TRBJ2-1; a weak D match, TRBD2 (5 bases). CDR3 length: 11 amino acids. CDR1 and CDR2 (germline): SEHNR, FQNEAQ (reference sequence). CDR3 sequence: CASSPSNDQFF. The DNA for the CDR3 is TGTGCCAGCAGTCCTAGCAATGATCAGTTCTTC. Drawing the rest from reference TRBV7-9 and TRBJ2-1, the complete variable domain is DTGVSQNPRHKITKRGQNVTFRCDPISEHNRLYWYRQTLGQGPEFLTYFQNEAQLEKSRLLSDRFSAERPKGSFSTLEIQRTEQGDSAMYLCASSPSNDQFFGPGTRLTVL.

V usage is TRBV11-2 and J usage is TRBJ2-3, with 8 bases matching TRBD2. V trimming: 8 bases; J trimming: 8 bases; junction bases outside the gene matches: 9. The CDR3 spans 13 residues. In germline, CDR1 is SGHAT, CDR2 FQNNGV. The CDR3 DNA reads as TGTGCCAGCGGCCAAGGCAGCGGGGGTACGCAGTATTTT. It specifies CASGQGSGGTQYF.

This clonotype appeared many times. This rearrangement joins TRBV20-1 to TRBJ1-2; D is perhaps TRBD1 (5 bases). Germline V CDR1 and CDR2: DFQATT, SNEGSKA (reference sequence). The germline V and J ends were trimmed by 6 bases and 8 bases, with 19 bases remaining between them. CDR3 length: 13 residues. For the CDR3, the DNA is TGCAGTGCGTCCACCGGGACTGCTGCCGGCTACACCTTC. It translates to CSASTGTAAGYTF.

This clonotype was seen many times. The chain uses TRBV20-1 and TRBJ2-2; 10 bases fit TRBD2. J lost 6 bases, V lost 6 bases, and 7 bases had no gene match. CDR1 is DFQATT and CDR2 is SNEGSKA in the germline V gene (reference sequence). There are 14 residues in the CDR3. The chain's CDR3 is CSAPSGSLSGELFF. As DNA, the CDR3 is TGCAGTGCACCTAGCGGGAGCTTGTCCGGGGAGCTGTTTTTT.

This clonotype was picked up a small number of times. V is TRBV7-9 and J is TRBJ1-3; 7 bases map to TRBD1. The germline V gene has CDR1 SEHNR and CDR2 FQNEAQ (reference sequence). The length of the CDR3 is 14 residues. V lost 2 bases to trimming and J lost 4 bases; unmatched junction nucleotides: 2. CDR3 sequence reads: CASSLRGPGNTIYF. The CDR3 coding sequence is TGTGCCAGCAGCTTAAGGGGGCCAGGAAACACCATATATTTT.

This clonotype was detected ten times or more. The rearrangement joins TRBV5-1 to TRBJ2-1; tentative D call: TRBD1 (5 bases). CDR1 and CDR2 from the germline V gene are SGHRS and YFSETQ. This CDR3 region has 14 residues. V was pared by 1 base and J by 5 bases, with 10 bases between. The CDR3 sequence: CASSLFVTDNEQFF. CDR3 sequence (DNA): TGCGCCAGCAGCTTGTTTGTGACAGACAATGAGCAGTTCTTC.

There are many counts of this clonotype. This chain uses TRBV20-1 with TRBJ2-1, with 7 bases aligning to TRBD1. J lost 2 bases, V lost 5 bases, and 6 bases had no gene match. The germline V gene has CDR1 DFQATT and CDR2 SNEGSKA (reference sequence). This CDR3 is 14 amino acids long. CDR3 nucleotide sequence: TGCAGTGCTTCCGGGACAGTAACCTACAATGAGCAGTTCTTC. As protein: CSASGTVTYNEQFF.

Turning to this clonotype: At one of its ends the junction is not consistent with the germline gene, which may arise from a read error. CDR3 nucleotides: TGCAGTGCTAGAGAGGACAGGGCCCCCTACGGGCAGTACTTC. It translates to CSAREDRAPYGQYF. The chain joins TRBV20-1 to TRBJ2-7, with TRBD1 matching over 8 bases. Germline CDR1 is DFQATT and CDR2 is SNEGSKA (reference sequence). The CDR3 is 14 amino acids.

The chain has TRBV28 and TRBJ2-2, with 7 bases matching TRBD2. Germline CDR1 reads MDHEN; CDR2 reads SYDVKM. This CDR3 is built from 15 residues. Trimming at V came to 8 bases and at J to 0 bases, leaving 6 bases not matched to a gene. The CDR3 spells CASSLADANTGELFF. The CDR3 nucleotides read TGTGCCAGCTCGCTAGCGGACGCGAACACCGGGGAGCTGTTTTTT.

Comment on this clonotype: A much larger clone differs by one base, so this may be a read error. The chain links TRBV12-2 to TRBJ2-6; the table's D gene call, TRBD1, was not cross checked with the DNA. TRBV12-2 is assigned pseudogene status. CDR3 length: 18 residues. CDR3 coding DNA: TGTGCAAGTCGCTTAGCTGGGACAGTACCCTATGGGGCCAACGTCCTGACTTTC. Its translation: CASRLAGTVPYGANVLTF.

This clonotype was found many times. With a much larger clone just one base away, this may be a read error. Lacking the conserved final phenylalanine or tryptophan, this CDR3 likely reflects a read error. The CDR3 is CASSIGETQYY. The CDR3 DNA is TGTGCCAGCAGTATCGGAGAGACCCAGTACTAC. This chain uses TRBV2 with TRBJ2-5; no definite D call. The CDR3 runs to 11 residues. V shed 5 bases and J shed 4 bases, with 5 bases lying between them. Germline CDR1 is SNHLY and CDR2 is FYNNEI.

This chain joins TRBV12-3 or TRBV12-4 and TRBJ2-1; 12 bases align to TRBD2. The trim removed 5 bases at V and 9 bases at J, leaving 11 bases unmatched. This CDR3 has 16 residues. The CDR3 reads CASSPRGLAGGPEQFF. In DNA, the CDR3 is TGTGCCAGCAGTCCCCGGGGGCTAGCGGGGGGGCCTGAGCAGTTCTTC.

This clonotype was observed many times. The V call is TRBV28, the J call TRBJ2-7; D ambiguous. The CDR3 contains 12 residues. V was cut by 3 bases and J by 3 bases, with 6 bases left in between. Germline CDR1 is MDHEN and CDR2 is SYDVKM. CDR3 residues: CASSFMRYEQYF. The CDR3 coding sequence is TGTGCCAGCAGTTTTATGCGCTACGAGCAGTACTTC.

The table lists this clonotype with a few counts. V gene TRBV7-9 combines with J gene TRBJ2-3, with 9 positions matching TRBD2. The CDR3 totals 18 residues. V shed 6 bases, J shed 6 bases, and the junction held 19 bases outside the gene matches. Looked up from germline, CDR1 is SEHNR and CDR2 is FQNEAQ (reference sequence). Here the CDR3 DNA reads TGTGCCAGCAGTCCCGGTGGAGCTAGCGGGGCCCTCCGGGATACGCAGTATTTT. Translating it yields CASSPGGASGALRDTQYF.

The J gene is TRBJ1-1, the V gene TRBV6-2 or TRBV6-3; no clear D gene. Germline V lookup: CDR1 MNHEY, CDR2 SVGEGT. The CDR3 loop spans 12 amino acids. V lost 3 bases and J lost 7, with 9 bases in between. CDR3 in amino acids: CASSYVGSEAFF. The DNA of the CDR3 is TGTGCCAGCAGTTATGTCGGCAGTGAAGCTTTCTTT.

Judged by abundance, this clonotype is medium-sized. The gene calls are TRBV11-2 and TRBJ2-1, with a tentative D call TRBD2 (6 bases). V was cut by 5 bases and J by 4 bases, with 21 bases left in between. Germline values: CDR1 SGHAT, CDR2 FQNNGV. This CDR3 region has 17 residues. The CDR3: CASSLQGWARGYNEQFF. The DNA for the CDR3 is TGTGCCAGCAGCCTACAAGGTTGGGCCCGGGGGTACAATGAGCAGTTCTTC.